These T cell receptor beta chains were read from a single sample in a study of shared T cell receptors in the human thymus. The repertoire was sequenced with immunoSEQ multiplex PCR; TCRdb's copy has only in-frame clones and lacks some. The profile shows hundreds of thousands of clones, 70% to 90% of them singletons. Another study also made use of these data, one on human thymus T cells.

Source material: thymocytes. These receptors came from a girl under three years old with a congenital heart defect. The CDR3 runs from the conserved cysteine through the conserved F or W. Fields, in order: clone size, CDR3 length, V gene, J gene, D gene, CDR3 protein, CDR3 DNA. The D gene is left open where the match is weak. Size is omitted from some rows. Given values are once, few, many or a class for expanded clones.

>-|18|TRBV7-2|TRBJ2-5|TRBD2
CASSFRLAGAVFQETQYF
TGTGCCAGCAGCTTTCGACTAGCGGGGGCCGTATTTCAAGAGACCCAGTACTTC
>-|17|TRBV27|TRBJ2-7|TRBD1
CASRLVPPGGLGYEQYF
TGTGCCAGCAGGCTCGTACCCCCAGGGGGCTTAGGCTACGAGCAGTACTTC
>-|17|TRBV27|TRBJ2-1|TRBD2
CASSEGLAEPSYNEQFF
TGTGCCAGCAGCGAGGGACTAGCTGAACCCTCCTACAATGAGCAGTTCTTC
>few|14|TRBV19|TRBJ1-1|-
CASSGGEWNTEAFF
TGTGCCAGTAGTGGGGGGGAGTGGAACACTGAAGCTTTCTTT
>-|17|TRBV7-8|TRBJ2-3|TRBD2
CASSLGRRGGLTDTQYF
TGTGCCAGCAGCTTAGGCCGGCGGGGGGGCCTCACAGATACGCAGTATTTT
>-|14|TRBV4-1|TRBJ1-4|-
CASSQDTLGGRLFF
TGCGCCAGCAGCCAGGATACGCTAGGGGGAAGACTGTTTTTT
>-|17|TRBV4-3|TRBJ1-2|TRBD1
CASSQGQGELSNYGYTF
TGCGCCAGCAGCCAAGGGCAGGGGGAACTTTCTAACTATGGCTACACCTTC
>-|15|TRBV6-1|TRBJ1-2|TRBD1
CASSARDRVDYGYTF
TGTGCCAGCAGTGCCAGAGACAGGGTGGACTATGGCTACACCTTC
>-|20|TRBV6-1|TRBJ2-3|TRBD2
CASSELDGREWCECTDTQYF
TGTGCCAGCAGTGAATTGGACGGGAGGGAATGGTGTGAATGCACAGATACGCAGTATTTT
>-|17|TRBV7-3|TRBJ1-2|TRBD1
CASSLTGPTGSGYGYTF
TGTGCCAGCAGCTTAACGGGGCCGACAGGGTCCGGCTATGGCTACACCTTC
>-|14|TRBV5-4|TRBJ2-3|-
CASSFGTGWNTQYF
TGTGCCAGCAGCTTTGGCACGGGGTGGAATACGCAGTATTTT
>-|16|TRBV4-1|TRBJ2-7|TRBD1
CASSQDSGQGAYEQYF
TGCGCCAGCAGCCAAGATTCAGGACAGGGGGCCTACGAGCAGTACTTC
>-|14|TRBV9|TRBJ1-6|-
CASSVDSRDSPLHF
TGTGCCAGCAGCGTAGACAGCCGAGATTCACCCCTCCACTTT
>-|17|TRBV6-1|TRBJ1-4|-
CASSEAGGRGSKEKLFF
TGTGCCAGCAGTGAAGCGGGAGGGAGGGGTAGTAAAGAAAAACTGTTTTTT
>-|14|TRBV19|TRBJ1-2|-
CASSSNELNYGYTF
TGTGCCAGTAGCTCCAATGAGTTGAACTATGGCTACACCTTC